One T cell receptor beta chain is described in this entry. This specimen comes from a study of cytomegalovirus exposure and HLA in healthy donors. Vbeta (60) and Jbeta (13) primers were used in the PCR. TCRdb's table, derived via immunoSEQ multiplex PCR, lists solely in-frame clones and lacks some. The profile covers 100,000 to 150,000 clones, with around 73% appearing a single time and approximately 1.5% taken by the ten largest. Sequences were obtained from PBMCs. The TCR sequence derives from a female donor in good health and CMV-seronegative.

The CDR3 reads CASSRLTSVGGIGYEQYF. The DNA for the CDR3 is TGTGCCAGCAGTCGGCTGACCTCGGTGGGGGGAATAGGGTACGAGCAGTACTTC. The genes are TRBV27 and TRBJ2-7; perhaps TRBD2 as D (6 bases). The CDR3 has 18 amino acids. CDR1 is MNHEY, CDR2 SMNVEV, per germline (reference sequence). The V end lost 5 bases, the J end lost 4 bases, and 27 bases lay between the germline ends.